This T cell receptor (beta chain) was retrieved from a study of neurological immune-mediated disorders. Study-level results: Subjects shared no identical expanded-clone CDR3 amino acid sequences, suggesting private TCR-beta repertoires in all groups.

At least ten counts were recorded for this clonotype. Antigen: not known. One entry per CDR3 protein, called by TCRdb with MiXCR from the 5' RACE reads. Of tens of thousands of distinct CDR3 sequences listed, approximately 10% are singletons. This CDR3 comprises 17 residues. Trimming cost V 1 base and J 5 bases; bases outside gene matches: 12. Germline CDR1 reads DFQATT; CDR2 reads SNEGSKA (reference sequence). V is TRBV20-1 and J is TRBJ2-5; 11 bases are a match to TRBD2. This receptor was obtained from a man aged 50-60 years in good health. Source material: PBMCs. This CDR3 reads CSARVLASGGPWETQYF. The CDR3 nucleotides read TGCAGTGCTAGAGTCCTGGCTAGCGGGGGGCCCTGGGAGACCCAGTACTTC.